Below, 22 T cell receptor beta chains from the same sample are listed, as sequenced in a study of CD8 T cells in ankylosing spondylitis. Study-level points and caveats: Within ankylosing spondylitis blood, a TCR beta motif made up of seven or eight highly homologous variants appeared to be characteristic.

Their specific antigens are unknown. In TCRdb, the 5' RACE reads were re-called with MiXCR into one record per CDR3 protein. The table has 200,000 to 250,000 distinct CDR3 sequences, approximately 16% seen once; the top ten hold 42%. Sequenced: blood, either unsorted or a sorted T cell fraction (not recorded which). Receptors were obtained from a male donor with ankylosing spondylitis.

The gene calls are TRBV9 and TRBJ2-7; the D call may be TRBD1 or TRBD2 (5 bases each). The germline V gene encodes CDR1 SGDLS and CDR2 YYNGEE. The CDR3 consists of 14 residues. V shed 4 bases and J shed 5 bases, with 16 bases lying between them. CDR3 residues: CASSPGTSRHEQYF. DNA for the CDR3: TGTGCCAGCAGCCCCGGGACGTCTCGACACGAGCAGTACTTC.

This clonotype was observed a few times. The rearrangement uses TRBV29-1 and TRBJ1-1; D might be TRBD1 (6 bases). The CDR3 is 14 amino acids. V dropped 8 bases and J dropped 5 bases, with 21 bases sitting between them. Germline loops: CDR1 SQVTM, CDR2 ANQGSEA. CDR3 sequence reads: CSSRPDRSETEAFF. The CDR3 nucleotides read TGCAGCTCCAGACCAGACAGGTCCGAGACTGAAGCTTTCTTT.

This clonotype was recorded a few times. The V and J genes are TRBV30 and TRBJ1-2; D possibly corresponds to TRBD1 (6 bases). CDR3 length equals 14 residues. The germline gives CDR1 GTSNPN, CDR2 SVGIG (reference sequence). V was shortened by 3 bases and J by 4 bases, with 15 bases between the two germline ends. As DNA, the CDR3 is TGTGCCTGGAGAGGTTCAGAAGGGGGCTATGGCTACACCTTC. This sequence encodes CAWRGSEGGYGYTF.

The gene calls are TRBV6-5 and TRBJ1-5; 8 nucleotides agree with TRBD1. The trim removed 3 bases at V and 7 bases at J, leaving 8 bases unmatched. This CDR3 spans 15 amino acids. Germline loops: CDR1 MNHEY, CDR2 SVGAGI. CDR3 region: CASSYRQGSAQPQHF. The DNA for the CDR3 is TGTGCCAGCAGTTATCGACAGGGGTCGGCGCAGCCCCAGCATTTT.

This sequence joins TRBV10-3 and TRBJ2-1; D could derive from TRBD1 or TRBD2 (5 bases each). V dropped 0 bases and J dropped 0 bases, with 6 bases sitting between them. Germline V gene data show CDR1 as ENHRY and CDR2 as SYGVKD. The CDR3 covers 15 residues. The DNA for the CDR3 is TGTGCCATCAGTGAGTCGGGACCCTCCTACAATGAGCAGTTCTTC. The encoded protein is CAISESGPSYNEQFF.

The chain recombines TRBV7-9 with TRBJ2-2; D gene unclear. This CDR3 comprises 14 residues. V was trimmed by 10 bases and J by 2 bases, leaving 14 bases between them. Germline V lookup: CDR1 SEHNR, CDR2 FQNEAQ (reference sequence). The CDR3 nucleotides read TGTGCCACCCCGCGAGTAGAAAACACCGGGGAGCTGTTTTTT. Protein: CATPRVENTGELFF.

This chain uses TRBV12-3 or TRBV12-4 with TRBJ2-3; D may be TRBD2 (5 bases). The CDR3 length is 16 residues. V lost 3 bases to trimming and J lost 2 bases, with 15 bases between them. The CDR3 here is CASSLSEVLATDTQYF. CDR3 coding DNA: TGTGCCAGCAGTTTGTCGGAGGTCCTCGCCACAGATACGCAGTATTTT.

This clonotype came up once. DNA of the CDR3: TGCGCCAGCAGCCCAGACTTACCGGGACTAGCGTACTACCACAATGAGCAGTTCTTC. It encodes CASSPDLPGLAYYHNEQFF. The chain is built from TRBV4-3 and TRBJ2-1; TRBD2 agrees at 10 bases. Trimming cost V 4 bases and J 5 bases; bases outside gene matches: 17. The CDR3 consists of 19 residues. Germline V gene data show CDR1 as LGHNA and CDR2 as YSLEER.

This clonotype occurred many times. The V call is TRBV12-3 or TRBV12-4, the J call TRBJ2-1; D unresolved. This CDR3 is 12 amino acids long. The V end lost 2 bases, the J end lost 7 bases, and 6 bases lay between the germline ends. The CDR3 bases are TGTGCCAGCAGTTTATCCTTTAATGAGCAGTTCTTC. Its translation: CASSLSFNEQFF.

V and J are TRBV12-3 or TRBV12-4 and TRBJ2-5; 15 bases map to TRBD2. The CDR3 totals 13 residues. J gave up 5 bases and V 8 bases, and 0 bases lay outside the gene matches. CDR3 bases: TGTGCCAGCGGACTAGCGGGAGGGGAGACCCAGTACTTC. Amino acid sequence: CASGLAGGETQYF.

The table lists this clonotype with a few counts. This chain uses TRBV29-1 with TRBJ2-1; 11 bases are shared with TRBD2. With 5 bases clipped from V and 7 bases from J, the junction kept 10 bases outside the gene matches. The CDR3 is made up of 15 amino acids. Germline assignment: CDR1 SQVTM and CDR2 ANQGSEA. CDR3 DNA: TGCAGCGTTCCCCTATGGACTAGCGGGTTAAATGAGCAGTTCTTC. Its protein is CSVPLWTSGLNEQFF.

This clonotype was detected many times. The V and J genes are TRBV11-2 and TRBJ2-1; 7 bases map to TRBD2. Germline CDR1 reads SGHAT; CDR2 reads FQNNGV. The CDR3 totals 15 residues. The ends lost 5 bases at V and 0 bases at J; junction bases unmatched: 4. The CDR3 region has the DNA TGTGCCAGCAGCGTCGGGAGGAGCTCCTACAATGAGCAGTTCTTC. This translates into CASSVGRSSYNEQFF.

This clonotype was counted between two and nine times. The chain joins TRBV10-3 to TRBJ2-7, with 9 nucleotides matching TRBD1. V shed 3 bases and J 3 bases; nucleotides not matched to a gene: 6. CDR1 is ENHRY, CDR2 SYGVKD, per germline. The CDR3 sequence is 15 residues long. Here the CDR3 DNA reads TGTGCCATCAGTGAACCGGGACAGGGAGGCTACGAGCAGTACTTC. Translation gives CAISEPGQGGYEQYF.

This clonotype was counted once. This sequence joins TRBV11-1 and TRBJ2-7, with D maybe TRBD2 (8 bases). Germline-derived CDR1 and CDR2 are SGHAT and FQDESV (reference sequence). This CDR3 region has 19 residues. V dropped 5 bases and J dropped 2 bases, with 28 bases sitting between them. The CDR3 spells CASSLPGGGEAGQTYEQYF. CDR3 sequence (DNA): TGTGCCAGCAGCCTCCCCGGGGGGGGAGAAGCGGGACAGACCTACGAGCAGTACTTC.

This clonotype was counted between two and nine times. V is TRBV24-1 and J is TRBJ2-2; 9 nucleotides agree with TRBD1. This CDR3 is 19 amino acids long. The junction had 16 bases not matched to a gene; V was cut back by 2 bases and J by 7 bases. Germline V gene lookup returns CDR1 KGHDR and CDR2 SFDVKD. CDR3: CATSDSLIRPGQGNGELFF. For the CDR3, the DNA is TGTGCCACCAGTGATTCGTTAATCCGACCGGGACAGGGTAACGGGGAGCTGTTTTTT.

The table lists this clonotype with a few counts. V and J are TRBV7-9 and TRBJ2-7; 7 positions match TRBD1. The germline V gene has CDR1 SEHNR and CDR2 FQNEAQ (reference sequence). V dropped 0 bases and J dropped 3; count of bases not matched to a gene: 5. The CDR3 totals 15 residues. The CDR3 nucleotides are TGTGCCAGCAGCTTAGCGGGACAGCCTGTCTACGAGCAGTACTTC. Translating gives CASSLAGQPVYEQYF. The full variable domain, its missing parts supplied by reference TRBV7-9 and TRBJ2-7, is DTGVSQNPRHKITKRGQNVTFRCDPISEHNRLYWYRQTLGQGPEFLTYFQNEAQLEKSRLLSDRFSAERPKGSFSTLEIQRTEQGDSAMYLCASSLAGQPVYEQYFGPGTRLTVT.

The V and J genes are TRBV7-8 and TRBJ2-5; D is unresolved. Germline CDR1 reads SGHVS; CDR2 reads FQNEAQ. The CDR3 runs 15 residues. V lost 3 bases, J lost 1 base, and 12 bases lay in between. The CDR3: CASSFGYKPQETQYF. For the CDR3, the DNA is TGTGCCAGCAGCTTTGGCTACAAGCCCCAAGAGACCCAGTACTTC.

This chain joins TRBV4-3 and TRBJ1-1; D remains unclear. V lost 0 bases, J lost 4 bases, and 9 bases lay in between. This CDR3 is 14 amino acids long. In germline, CDR1 is LGHNA, CDR2 YSLEER. CDR3 loop: CASSQDRLSTEAFF. The CDR3 DNA sequence: TGCGCCAGCAGCCAAGACCGGTTGAGCACTGAAGCTTTCTTT.

This clonotype was recorded a few times. The rearrangement uses TRBV28 and TRBJ2-7; D may be TRBD2 (5 bases). The germline gives CDR1 MDHEN, CDR2 SYDVKM. Trimming left V 6 bases short and J 0 bases short, with 12 bases between. The CDR3 is 14 residues long. CDR3 amino acids: CASSLAGDSYEQYF. The CDR3 DNA is TGTGCCAGCAGCTTAGCCGGGGACTCCTACGAGCAGTACTTC.

There are a few counts of this clonotype. This rearrangement joins TRBV12-3 or TRBV12-4 to TRBJ1-4, with D possibly TRBD1 on 6 matching bases. CDR3 length: 15 residues. The V gene lost 5 bases and the J gene lost 7 bases, with 17 bases spanning the gap. The CDR3 region is CASSPERDTLEKLFF. The CDR3 DNA reads TGTGCCAGCAGTCCGGAACGGGACACCCTTGAAAAACTGTTTTTT.

V gene TRBV19 combines with J gene TRBJ2-5; TRBD1 matches at 8 bases. The CDR3 loop spans 14 amino acids. Unmatched junction bases numbered 8, after V lost 6 bases and J lost 5 bases. CDR1 is LNHDA, CDR2 SQIVND, per germline (reference sequence). The CDR3 sequence: CASSLGQGRETQYF. In DNA form, the CDR3 reads TGTGCCAGTAGCCTTGGACAGGGACGGGAGACCCAGTACTTC.

This clonotype was counted many times. The gene calls are TRBV29-1 and TRBJ2-1; 11 positions match TRBD2. The CDR3 is 12 amino acids. Losses at the gene ends were 7 bases for V and 7 bases for J; bases not matched to a gene: 3. CDR1 is SQVTM, CDR2 ANQGSEA, per germline. CDR3 DNA sequence: TGCAGCGGACTAGCGGGATTGAATGAGCAGTTCTTC. It codes for CSGLAGLNEQFF.